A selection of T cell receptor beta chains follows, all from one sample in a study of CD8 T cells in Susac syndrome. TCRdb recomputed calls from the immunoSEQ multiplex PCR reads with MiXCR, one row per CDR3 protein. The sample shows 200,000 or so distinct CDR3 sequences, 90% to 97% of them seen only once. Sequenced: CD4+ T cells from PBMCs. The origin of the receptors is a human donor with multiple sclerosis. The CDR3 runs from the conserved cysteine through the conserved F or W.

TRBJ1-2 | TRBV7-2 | CASSFGSSYGYTF
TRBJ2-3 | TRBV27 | CASSKTGSGDTQYF
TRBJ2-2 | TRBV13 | CASSLGLGRFGTGELFF
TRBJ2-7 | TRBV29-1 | CSVGGGGSSYEQYF
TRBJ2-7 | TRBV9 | CASSVGGYIHEQYF
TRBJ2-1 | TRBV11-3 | CASSLDRINEQFF
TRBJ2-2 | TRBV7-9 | CASSSSQAGELFF
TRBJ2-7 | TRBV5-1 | CASSLGGSTNTYEQYF
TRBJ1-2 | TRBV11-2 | CASSLEAYENYGYTF
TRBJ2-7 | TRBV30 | CAWSEGIYEQYF
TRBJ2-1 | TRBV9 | CASSDPRDRGPPRGNNEQFF
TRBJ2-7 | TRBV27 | CASSLLGPEGGEQYF